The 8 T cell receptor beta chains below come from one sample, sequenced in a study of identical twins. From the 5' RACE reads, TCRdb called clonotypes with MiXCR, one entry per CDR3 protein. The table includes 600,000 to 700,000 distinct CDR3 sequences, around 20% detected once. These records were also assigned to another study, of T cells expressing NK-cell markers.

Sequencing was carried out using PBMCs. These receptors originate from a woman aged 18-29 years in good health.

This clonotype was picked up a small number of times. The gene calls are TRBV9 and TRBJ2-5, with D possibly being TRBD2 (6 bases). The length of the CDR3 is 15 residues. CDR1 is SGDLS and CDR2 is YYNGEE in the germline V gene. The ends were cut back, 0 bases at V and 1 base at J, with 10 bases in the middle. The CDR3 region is CASSVGSGFQETQYF. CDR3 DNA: TGTGCCAGCAGCGTAGGGAGCGGGTTCCAAGAGACCCAGTACTTC.

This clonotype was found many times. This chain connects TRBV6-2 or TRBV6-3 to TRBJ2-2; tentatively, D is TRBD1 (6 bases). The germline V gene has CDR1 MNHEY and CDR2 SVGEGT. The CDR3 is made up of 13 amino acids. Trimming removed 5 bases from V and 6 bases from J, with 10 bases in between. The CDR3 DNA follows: TGTGCCAGCAGTCTACAGGGCTCCGGGGAGCTGTTTTTT. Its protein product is CASSLQGSGELFF.

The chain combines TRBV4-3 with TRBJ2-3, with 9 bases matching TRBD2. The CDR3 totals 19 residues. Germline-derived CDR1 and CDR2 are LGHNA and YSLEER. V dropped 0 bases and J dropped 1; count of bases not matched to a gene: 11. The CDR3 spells CASSQDPPSGGRRTDTQYF. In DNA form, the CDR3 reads TGCGCCAGCAGCCAAGATCCCCCGAGCGGGGGGAGACGCACAGATACGCAGTATTTT.

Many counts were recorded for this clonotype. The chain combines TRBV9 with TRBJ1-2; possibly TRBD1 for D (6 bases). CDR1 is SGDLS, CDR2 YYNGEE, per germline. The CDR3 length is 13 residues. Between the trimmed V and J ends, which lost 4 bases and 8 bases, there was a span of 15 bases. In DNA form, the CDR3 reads TGTGCCAGCAGCCGGAACAGGGACCGGGGCTACACCTTC. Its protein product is CASSRNRDRGYTF.

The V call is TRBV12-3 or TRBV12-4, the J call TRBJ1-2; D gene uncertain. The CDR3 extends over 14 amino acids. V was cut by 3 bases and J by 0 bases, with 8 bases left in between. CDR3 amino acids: CASSFRLTNYGYTF. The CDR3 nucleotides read TGTGCCAGCAGTTTCAGGCTTACTAACTATGGCTACACCTTC.

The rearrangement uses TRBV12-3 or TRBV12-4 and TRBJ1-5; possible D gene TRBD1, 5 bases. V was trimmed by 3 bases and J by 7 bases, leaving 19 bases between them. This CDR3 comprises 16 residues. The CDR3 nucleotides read TGTGCCAGCAGTTTGAAGGGGCCCCACCGCTCGCAGCCCCAGCATTTT. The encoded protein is CASSLKGPHRSQPQHF.

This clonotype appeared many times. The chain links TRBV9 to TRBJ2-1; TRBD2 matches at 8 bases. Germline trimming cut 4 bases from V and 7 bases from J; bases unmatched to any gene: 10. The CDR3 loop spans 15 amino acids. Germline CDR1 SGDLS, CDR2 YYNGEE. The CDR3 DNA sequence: TGTGCCAGCAGCCCTTCTCCCTCTAGCGGGAATGAGCAGTTCTTC. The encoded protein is CASSPSPSSGNEQFF.

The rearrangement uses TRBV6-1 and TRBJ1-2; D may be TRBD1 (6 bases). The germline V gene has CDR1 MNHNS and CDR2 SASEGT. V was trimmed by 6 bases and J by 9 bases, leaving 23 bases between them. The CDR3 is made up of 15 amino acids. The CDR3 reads CASSPGTRQAVRYTF. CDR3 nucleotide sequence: TGTGCCAGCAGCCCCGGAACGAGACAGGCCGTTCGCTACACCTTC.